This TCR beta chain was sequenced for a study of cytomegalovirus exposure and HLA in healthy donors. The wider study: The 120 validation repertoires, a later analysis reported, used the same platform as the roughly 660 repertoires from the first cohort. Study results and limitations: In vitro data verified three CMV-associated chains as specific for CMV antigens. Some TCR beta chains (164 of them) were listed as cytomegalovirus-associated. High specificity and sensitivity for cytomegalovirus status were reported for the classifier.

As for this clone: The antigen remains unidentified.

CDR3 length: 14 amino acids. Germline assignment: CDR1 SGHRS and CDR2 YFSETQ. V was clipped by 4 bases and J by 12 bases, with 17 bases between them. Data came from immunoSEQ multiplex PCR; TCRdb stores just in-frame clones and leaves some out. The sample lists under 250,000 clones; roughly 80% were seen once. This rearrangement joins TRBV5-1 to TRBJ1-6, with D possibly being TRBD1 (6 bases). Sequencing was done on a sample of PBMCs. This receptor was identified in a woman under 30 in good health and CMV-seronegative. The CDR3 protein is CASSRGGDRGPLHF. CDR3 bases: TGCGCCAGCAGCCGGGGGGGCGACAGAGGACCCCTCCACTTT.